This T cell receptor beta chain is drawn from a study of blood T cells in healthy people across ages. General study findings and limits: Whereas aged donors had fewer naive CD4+ cells, long-lived donors had more of them and higher diversity. TCR beta diversity was tightly associated with the proportion of naive T cells.

Through a sample-barcoded 5' primer and a J-beta primer mix, a second PCR was run for about 6 to 11 cycles. TCRdb itself ran the 5' RACE reads through MiXCR, one entry per CDR3 protein. Among 1.5 million or so distinct CDR3 sequences listed, about 43% were seen once. Trimming took off 5 bases at V and 4 bases at J, with 28 bases between the two ends. Germline CDR1 is SGHAT and CDR2 is FQNNGV. The length of the CDR3 is 19 residues. This clonotype was seen only a few times. Its antigen is undetermined. The receptor was isolated from a woman younger than 35 in good health. This rearrangement joins TRBV11-2 to TRBJ2-3; possibly TRBD2 for D (6 bases). Input material: blood. Written as DNA, the CDR3 is TGTGCCAGCAGCCACTTTAAGCGTAGCGGAGTGACACATCCAGATACGCAGTATTTT. This translates into CASSHFKRSGVTHPDTQYF.